Presented here are 6 T cell receptor beta chains from one specimen sequenced in a study of beta chain features in type 1 diabetes. Study results and limitations: Researchers report that Type 1 diabetes patients had moderately but significantly shorter TCRB CDR3s across all four CD4+ subsets.

For these TCRs, the target antigens are not known. All of the isolated RNA was reverse transcribed, so expressed TCRB transcripts were sequenced. Method: immunoSEQ multiplex PCR; TCRdb's copy keeps in-frame clones and lacks some. The table has hundreds of thousands of clones, roughly 12% seen once. Sequences were obtained from naive CD4+ T cells from blood. The source is a man younger than 35 with type 1 diabetes.

V usage is TRBV19 and J usage is TRBJ2-3, with D hard to call. With 2 bases removed from V and 0 bases from J, the gap between germline ends came to 9 bases. In germline, CDR1 is LNHDA, CDR2 SQIVND (reference sequence). This CDR3 is built from 15 residues. The CDR3 sequence is CASSISQVSTDTQYF. CDR3 DNA: TGTGCCAGTAGTATATCACAAGTCAGCACAGATACGCAGTATTTT. The full variable domain, rest sourced from reference TRBV19 and TRBJ2-3, is DGGITQSPKYLFRKEGQNVTLSCEQNLNHDAMYWYRQDPGQGLRLIYYSQIVNDFQKGDIAEGYSVSREKKESFPLTVTSAQKNPTAFYLCASSISQVSTDTQYFGPGTRLTVL.

Worth noting for this clone: A much larger clone differs from this one at a single base, so this may be a read error. In the same sample, other DNA sequences code for this CDR3. This chain uses TRBV6-5 with TRBJ2-7, with unresolved D. The germline CDR1 and CDR2 sequences are MNHEY and SVGAGI. The CDR3 runs 10 residues. Trimming took 5 bases from V and 4 from J, leaving 3 bases between them. CDR3 sequence: CASSEYEQYF. Written as DNA, the CDR3 is TGTGCCAGCAGTGAGTACGAGCAGTACTTC.

In DNA form, the CDR3 reads TGTGCCAGCAGCGTAGAACAGGGGTCTAATTCACCCCTCCACTTT. Translated, it gives CASSVEQGSNSPLHF. The V call is TRBV9, the J call TRBJ1-6; 7 positions match TRBD1. Germline V gene sequence: CDR1 SGDLS, CDR2 YYNGEE. The CDR3 runs 15 residues. Trimming took 0 bases from V and 6 from J; bases not matched to a gene: 3.

V gene TRBV6-5 combines with J gene TRBJ2-7; a weak D match, TRBD1 (5 bases). The CDR3 sequence is 15 residues long. Per the germline V gene, CDR1 is MNHEY and CDR2 is SVGAGI. Trimming left V 2 bases short and J 2 bases short, with 13 bases between. The CDR3 sequence is CASSYPQAGTYEQYF. The DNA of the CDR3 is TGTGCCAGCAGTTACCCCCAGGCAGGGACCTACGAGCAGTACTTC.

The chain carries TRBV5-4 and TRBJ1-2; 7 bases match TRBD1. The CDR3 covers 13 residues. In germline, CDR1 is SGHNT, CDR2 YYREEE (reference sequence). V was clipped by 4 bases and J by 3 bases; unmatched bases: 3. CDR3 sequence (DNA): TGTGCCAGCAGCCCCACAGGGGACTATGGCTACACCTTC. This translates into CASSPTGDYGYTF.

This clone was counted a few times. The chain links TRBV7-9 to TRBJ2-4; D call uncertain. This CDR3 spans 18 amino acids. CDR1 is SEHNR, CDR2 FQNEAQ, per germline (reference sequence). V was trimmed by 5 bases and J by 0 bases, leaving 20 bases between them. The CDR3 reads CASSANRDFYLAKNIQYF. CDR3 coding DNA: TGTGCCAGCAGCGCCAACAGAGACTTTTACTTAGCCAAAAACATTCAGTACTTC.